The 12 T cell receptor beta chains presented below share a single source sample, sequenced in a study of identical twins. In TCRdb, the 5' RACE reads were re-called with MiXCR into one record per CDR3 protein. Found here are hundreds of thousands of distinct CDR3 sequences, 15% to 20% of them singletons; the top ten hold about an eighth. These same data were also listed under a study on T cells expressing NK-cell markers.

Specimen: PBMCs. The source is a woman aged 18-29 years in good health.

This clonotype has a handful of counts. The genes are TRBV20-1 and TRBJ1-2; D gene ambiguous. V lost 6 bases and J lost 8, with 16 bases in between. Germline CDR1 reads DFQATT; CDR2 reads SNEGSKA (reference sequence). The CDR3 loop spans 12 amino acids. The CDR3 loop reads CSAQARPAGYTF. The CDR3 DNA sequence: TGCAGTGCCCAGGCTCGGCCTGCCGGCTACACCTTC.

The gene calls are TRBV6-6 and TRBJ2-4; D possibly matches TRBD1 or TRBD2 (5 bases each). Trimming shortened V by 4 bases and J by 7 bases, and 8 bases separated the two germline ends. This CDR3 is built from 12 residues. The germline gives CDR1 MNHNY, CDR2 SVGAGI (reference sequence). The CDR3 reads CASSFRDNIQYF. In nucleotides, the CDR3 is TGTGCCAGCAGTTTCCGGGACAACATTCAGTACTTC.

The chain carries TRBV29-1 and TRBJ1-2; no definite D call. This CDR3 has 12 residues. In germline, CDR1 is SQVTM, CDR2 ANQGSEA. The V gene lost 5 bases and the J gene lost 4 bases, with 11 bases spanning the gap. The CDR3: CSVHLGTYGYTF. CDR3 bases: TGCAGCGTTCATCTAGGAACCTATGGCTACACCTTC.

The chain has TRBV20-1 and TRBJ1-5; D unclear. CDR1 is DFQATT, CDR2 SNEGSKA, per germline (reference sequence). The V gene lost 6 bases and the J gene lost 11 bases, with 17 bases spanning the gap. The CDR3 loop spans 12 amino acids. The DNA for the CDR3 is TGCAGTGCAAAAACCGCAGCTGTGGCCCAGCATTTT. Translation gives CSAKTAAVAQHF.

In nucleotides, the CDR3 is TGTGCCAGCAGCACAGACTGGGATACGCAGTATTTT. Translating gives CASSTDWDTQYF. This chain links TRBV7-9 with TRBJ2-3; D remains unclear. Germline V gene lookup returns CDR1 SEHNR and CDR2 FQNEAQ (reference sequence). V lost 5 bases and J lost 6, with 9 bases in between. This CDR3 comprises 12 residues.

The rearrangement joins TRBV7-9 to TRBJ1-1, with 8 bases matching TRBD1. In germline, CDR1 is SEHNR, CDR2 FQNEAQ (reference sequence). J gave up 1 base and V 10 bases, and 5 bases lay outside the gene matches. The CDR3 spans 13 residues. The CDR3 loop reads CAMGQAPNTEAFF. CDR3 nucleotide sequence: TGTGCCATGGGACAGGCTCCGAACACTGAAGCTTTCTTT.

This chain uses TRBV25-1 with TRBJ2-7; D possibly uses TRBD1 or TRBD2 (5 bases each). The CDR3 sequence is 15 residues long. The germline V gene encodes CDR1 MGHDK and CDR2 SYGVNS. Trimming cost V 4 bases and J 2 bases, with 15 bases left between them. The CDR3 DNA sequence: TGTGCCAGCAGTGTTGGGACGGCCTCGGCCTACGAGCAGTACTTC. It is translated as CASSVGTASAYEQYF.

The CDR3 loop is CASSLGTRDEQFF. In nucleotides, the CDR3 is TGTGCCAGCAGCTTAGGGACTAGAGATGAGCAGTTCTTC. This chain uses TRBV7-2 with TRBJ2-1; 7 nucleotides align to TRBD2. Per germline, CDR1 SGHTA and CDR2 FQGNSA. The CDR3 covers 13 residues. The junction had 2 bases not matched to a gene; V was cut back by 1 base and J by 8 bases.

This clonotype appeared a single time. J is TRBJ2-1 and V is TRBV7-3, with unresolved D. V was clipped by 1 base and J by 10 bases, with 11 bases between them. CDR1 and CDR2 from the germline V gene are SGHTA and FQGTGA. The CDR3 is 13 residues long. Here the CDR3 reads CASSLKVRGEQFF. Written as DNA, the CDR3 is TGTGCCAGCAGCTTAAAGGTTCGAGGAGAGCAGTTCTTC.

The chain recombines TRBV24-1 with TRBJ2-1, with TRBD2 matching 9 bases. The CDR3 sequence is 15 residues long. Trimming took 3 bases from V and 6 from J; bases not matched to a gene: 5. Germline V gene sequence: CDR1 KGHDR, CDR2 SFDVKD. This chain's CDR3 is CATSDPIAGVNEQFF. As DNA, the CDR3 is TGTGCCACCAGTGATCCCATAGCGGGAGTCAATGAGCAGTTCTTC.

The chain has TRBV29-1 and TRBJ2-7; D may be TRBD2 (6 bases). CDR1 is SQVTM, CDR2 ANQGSEA, per germline. This CDR3 region has 15 residues. Between the trimmed V and J ends, which lost 6 bases and 0 bases, there was a span of 18 bases. CDR3 DNA sequence: TGCAGCGTGAACGCCCTGGACGGGAGCTCCTACGAGCAGTACTTC. As protein: CSVNALDGSSYEQYF.

This clonotype showed up many times. This chain uses TRBV20-1 with TRBJ2-7, with TRBD1 matching over 7 bases. Germline CDR1 is DFQATT and CDR2 is SNEGSKA (reference sequence). There are 15 residues in the CDR3. J gave up 4 bases and V 6 bases, and 15 bases lay outside the gene matches. The CDR3 reads CSARRGGGSRYEQYF. As DNA, the CDR3 is TGCAGTGCCAGGCGAGGGGGCGGGTCGAGGTACGAGCAGTACTTC.